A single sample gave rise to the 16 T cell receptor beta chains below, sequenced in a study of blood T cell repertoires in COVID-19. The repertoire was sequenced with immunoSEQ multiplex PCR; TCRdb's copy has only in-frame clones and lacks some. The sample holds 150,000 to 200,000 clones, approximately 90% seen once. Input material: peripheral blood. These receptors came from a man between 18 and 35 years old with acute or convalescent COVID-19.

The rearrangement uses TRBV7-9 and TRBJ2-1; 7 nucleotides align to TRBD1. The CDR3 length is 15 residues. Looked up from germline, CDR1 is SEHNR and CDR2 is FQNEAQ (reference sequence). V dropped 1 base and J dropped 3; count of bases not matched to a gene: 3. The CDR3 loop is CASSLVTGVYNEQFF. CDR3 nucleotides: TGTGCCAGCAGCTTAGTAACAGGGGTCTACAATGAGCAGTTCTTC.

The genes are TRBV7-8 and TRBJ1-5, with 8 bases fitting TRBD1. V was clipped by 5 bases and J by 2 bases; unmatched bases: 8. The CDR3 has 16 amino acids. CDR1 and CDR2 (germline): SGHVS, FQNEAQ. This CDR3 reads CASSTRGPAGNQPQHF. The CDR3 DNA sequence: TGTGCCAGCAGCACCAGGGGGCCGGCTGGCAATCAGCCCCAGCATTTT.

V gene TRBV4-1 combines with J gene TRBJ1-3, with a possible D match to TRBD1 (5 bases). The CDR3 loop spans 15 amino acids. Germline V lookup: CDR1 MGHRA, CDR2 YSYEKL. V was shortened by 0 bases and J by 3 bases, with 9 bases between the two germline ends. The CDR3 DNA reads TGCGCCAGCAGCCAAGAGGGGGGAGGTGGAAACACCATATATTTT. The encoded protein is CASSQEGGGGNTIYF.

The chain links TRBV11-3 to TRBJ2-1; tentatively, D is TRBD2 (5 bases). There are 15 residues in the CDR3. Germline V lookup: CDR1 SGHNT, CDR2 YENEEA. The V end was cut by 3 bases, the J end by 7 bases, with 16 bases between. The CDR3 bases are TGTGCCAGCAGCTTGGGAGACACCCCCGTGAATGAGCAGTTCTTC. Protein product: CASSLGDTPVNEQFF.

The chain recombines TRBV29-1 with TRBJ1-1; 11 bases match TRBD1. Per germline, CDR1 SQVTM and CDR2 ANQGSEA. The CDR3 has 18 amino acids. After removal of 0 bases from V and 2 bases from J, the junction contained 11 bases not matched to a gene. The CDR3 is CSVEDLIADRGLNTEAFF. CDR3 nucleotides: TGCAGCGTTGAAGATCTTATCGCGGACAGGGGGCTAAACACTGAAGCTTTCTTT.

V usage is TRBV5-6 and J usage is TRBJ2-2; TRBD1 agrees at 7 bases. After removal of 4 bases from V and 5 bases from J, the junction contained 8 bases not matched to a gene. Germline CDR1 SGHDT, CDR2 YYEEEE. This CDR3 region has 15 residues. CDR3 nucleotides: TGTGCCAGCAGCAACTTACCGACAGGGACCGGGGAGCTGTTTTTT. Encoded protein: CASSNLPTGTGELFF. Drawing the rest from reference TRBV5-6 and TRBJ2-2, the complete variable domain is DAGVTQSPTHLIKTRGQQVTLRCSPKSGHDTVSWYQQALGQGPQFIFQYYEEEERQRGNFPDRFSGHQFPNYSSELNVNALLLGDSALYLCASSNLPTGTGELFFGEGSRLTVL.

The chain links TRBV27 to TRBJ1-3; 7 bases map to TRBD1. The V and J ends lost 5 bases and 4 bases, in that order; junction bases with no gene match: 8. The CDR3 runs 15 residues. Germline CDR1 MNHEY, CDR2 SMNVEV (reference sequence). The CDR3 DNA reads TGTGCCAGCAGTCCGACAGGGCTTGGGGGAAACACCATATATTTT. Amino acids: CASSPTGLGGNTIYF.

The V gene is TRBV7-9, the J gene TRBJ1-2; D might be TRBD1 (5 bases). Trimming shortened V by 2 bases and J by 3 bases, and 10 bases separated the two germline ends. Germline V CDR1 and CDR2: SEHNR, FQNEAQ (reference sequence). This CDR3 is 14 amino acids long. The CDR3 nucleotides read TGTGCCAGCAGCTTAAGGGGATCGGACTATGGCTACACCTTC. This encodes CASSLRGSDYGYTF.

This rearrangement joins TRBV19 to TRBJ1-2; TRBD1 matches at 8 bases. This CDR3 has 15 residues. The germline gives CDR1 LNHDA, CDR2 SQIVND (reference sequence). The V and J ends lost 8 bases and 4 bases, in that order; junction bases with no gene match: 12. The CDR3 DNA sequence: TGTGCCAGTGGTCAGGGGGCGGGGGCCCCCTATGGCTACACCTTC. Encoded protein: CASGQGAGAPYGYTF.

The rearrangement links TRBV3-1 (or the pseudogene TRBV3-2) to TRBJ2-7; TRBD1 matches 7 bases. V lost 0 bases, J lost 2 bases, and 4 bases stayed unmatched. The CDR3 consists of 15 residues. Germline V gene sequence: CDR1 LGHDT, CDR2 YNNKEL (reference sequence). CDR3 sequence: CASSQETGTPYEQYF. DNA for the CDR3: TGTGCCAGCAGCCAAGAGACAGGGACCCCCTACGAGCAGTACTTC.

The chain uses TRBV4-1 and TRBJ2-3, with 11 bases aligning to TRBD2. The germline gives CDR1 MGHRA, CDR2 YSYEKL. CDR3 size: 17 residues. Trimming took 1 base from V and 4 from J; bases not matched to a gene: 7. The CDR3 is CASSQVFPSGRSDTQYF. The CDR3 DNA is TGCGCCAGCAGCCAAGTATTCCCTAGCGGGAGGTCAGATACGCAGTATTTT.

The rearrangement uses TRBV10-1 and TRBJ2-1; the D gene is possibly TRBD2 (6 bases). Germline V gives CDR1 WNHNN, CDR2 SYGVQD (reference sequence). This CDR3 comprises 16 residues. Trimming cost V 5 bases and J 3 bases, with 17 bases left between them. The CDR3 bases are TGCGCCAGCAGTTCCGATAGCGGAGTCGGCTACAATGAGCAGTTCTTC. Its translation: CASSSDSGVGYNEQFF.

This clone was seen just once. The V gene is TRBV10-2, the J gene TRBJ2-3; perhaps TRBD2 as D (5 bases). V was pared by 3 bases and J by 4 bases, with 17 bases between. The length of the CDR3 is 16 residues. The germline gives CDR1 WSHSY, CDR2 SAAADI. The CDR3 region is CASSEPLEMISDTQYF. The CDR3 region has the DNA TGCGCCAGCAGTGAACCACTAGAAATGATCTCAGATACGCAGTATTTT.

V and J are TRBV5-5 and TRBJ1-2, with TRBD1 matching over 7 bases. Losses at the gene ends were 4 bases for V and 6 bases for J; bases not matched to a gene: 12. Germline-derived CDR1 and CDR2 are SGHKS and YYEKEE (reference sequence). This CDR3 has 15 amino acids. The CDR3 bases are TGTGCCAGCAGCCCGTCGGAGAGGGGGCGGGATGGCTACACCTTC. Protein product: CASSPSERGRDGYTF.

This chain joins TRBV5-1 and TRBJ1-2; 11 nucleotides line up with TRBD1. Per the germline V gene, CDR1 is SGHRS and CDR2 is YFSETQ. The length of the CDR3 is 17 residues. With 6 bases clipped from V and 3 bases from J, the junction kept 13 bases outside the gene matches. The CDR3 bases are TGCGCCAGCACCGCTATGGGACAGGGGGATTCTTACTATGGCTACACCTTC. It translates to CASTAMGQGDSYYGYTF.

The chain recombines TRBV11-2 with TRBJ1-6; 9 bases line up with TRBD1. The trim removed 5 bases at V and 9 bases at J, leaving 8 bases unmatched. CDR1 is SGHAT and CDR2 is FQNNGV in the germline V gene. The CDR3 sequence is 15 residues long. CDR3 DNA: TGTGCCAGCAGCCGACCGACAGGGGGAAGTTCACCCCTCCACTTT. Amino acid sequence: CASSRPTGGSSPLHF.